This entry lists 23 T cell receptor beta chains sequenced from one sample in a study of vaccination and CD4 T cells after COVID-19. Researchers used the Oncomine TCR Beta short-read assay to sequence DNA from cultured CD4+ T cells. TCRdb itself ran the PCR reads through MiXCR, one entry per CDR3 protein. The sample has approximately 5,400 distinct CDR3 sequences, roughly 60% seen once. Their specific antigens are unknown. Treatment of the sample: roughly 10-day PBMC culture with coronavirus spike peptide pools or control peptides (ViraFEST assay). Gathering of the CD4+ T cells, from the unexposed donor, took place before the COVID-19 pandemic (2011-2018). The sample comprised CD4+ T cells from blood, cultured in vitro. All receptors derive from a human donor in good health.

This clonotype was recorded a few times. This chain links TRBV20-1 with TRBJ1-2, with TRBD1 matching over 8 bases. Germline CDR1 reads DFQATT; CDR2 reads SNEGSKA (reference sequence). The trim removed 7 bases at V and 0 bases at J, leaving 4 bases unmatched. The CDR3 is 13 amino acids. CDR3: CSVEDRANYGYTF. In DNA, the CDR3 is TGCAGTGTAGAGGACAGGGCTAACTATGGCTACACCTTC.

This sequence joins TRBV19 and TRBJ1-5; 9 nucleotides match TRBD1. Germline CDR1 reads LNHDA; CDR2 reads SQIVND (reference sequence). The CDR3 runs 17 residues. The ends lost 3 bases at V and 0 bases at J; junction bases unmatched: 6. The CDR3 here is CASSIRTGVGSNQPQHF. CDR3 DNA sequence: TGTGCCAGTAGTATTAGGACAGGGGTCGGTAGCAATCAGCCCCAGCATTTT.

The chain uses TRBV29-1 and TRBJ1-1, with D maybe TRBD1 (5 bases). V gave up 4 bases and J gave up 0 bases, with 6 bases separating them. The V gene's germline CDR1 is SQVTM and CDR2 ANQGSEA. This CDR3 region has 12 residues. CDR3 loop: CSVVGVNTEAFF. The CDR3 nucleotides are TGCAGCGTTGTGGGGGTGAACACTGAAGCTTTCTTT.

The chain recombines TRBV27 with TRBJ2-1; TRBD1 might be the D (6 bases). Germline CDR1 MNHEY, CDR2 SMNVEV (reference sequence). The length of the CDR3 is 13 residues. Deletions cut 0 bases from V and 8 bases from J, with 8 bases between. The CDR3 coding sequence is TGTGCCAGCAGTTTATCGGACAGATATGAGCAGTTCTTC. The encoded protein is CASSLSDRYEQFF.

This chain uses TRBV20-1 with TRBJ2-7; D is perhaps TRBD2 (6 bases). The CDR3 spans 16 residues. The V end lost 4 bases, the J end lost 1 base, and 20 bases lay between the germline ends. Looked up from germline, CDR1 is DFQATT and CDR2 is SNEGSKA (reference sequence). This chain's CDR3 is CSATVVAEGLSYEQYF. The CDR3 nucleotides are TGCAGTGCTACGGTGGTAGCGGAGGGATTATCCTACGAGCAGTACTTC.

This chain connects TRBV20-1 to TRBJ1-1, with D perhaps matching TRBD1 (6 bases). CDR1 DFQATT and CDR2 SNEGSKA come from the germline V gene (reference sequence). The CDR3 is 13 residues long. Trimming pared 0 bases from V and 5 bases from J, leaving 10 bases between. The CDR3 loop reads CSAREQGRTEAFF. The CDR3 bases are TGCAGTGCTAGAGAACAGGGTCGGACTGAAGCTTTCTTT.

This chain connects TRBV11-1 to TRBJ2-5; D remains unclear. CDR1 and CDR2 from the germline V gene are SGHAT and FQDESV (reference sequence). V dropped 0 bases and J dropped 5 bases, with 10 bases sitting between them. The CDR3 has 14 amino acids. As DNA, the CDR3 is TGTGCCAGCAGCTTAGCTTCGGGTGGGGAGACCCAGTACTTC. It yields the protein CASSLASGGETQYF.

This sequence joins TRBV6-1 and TRBJ1-1; no clear D. This CDR3 region has 14 residues. CDR1 is MNHNS, CDR2 SASEGT, per germline. Trimming removed 7 bases from V and 4 bases from J, with 16 bases in between. DNA of the CDR3: TGTGCCAGCAACAAAGATAGCAGCGTCACTGAAGCTTTCTTT. Its translation is CASNKDSSVTEAFF.

This sequence joins TRBV2 and TRBJ1-5; TRBD1 aligns across 9 bases. The junction had 2 bases not matched to a gene; V was cut back by 3 bases and J by 2 bases. The CDR3 contains 15 residues. Germline V lookup: CDR1 SNHLY, CDR2 FYNNEI. CDR3 loop: CASSDRDRGNQPQHF. The CDR3 nucleotides read TGTGCCAGCAGTGACCGGGACAGGGGCAATCAGCCCCAGCATTTT.

The chain employs TRBV6-1 and TRBJ2-3; 11 bases agree with TRBD2. V shed 7 bases and J 4 bases; nucleotides not matched to a gene: 7. The CDR3 has 15 amino acids. Germline V lookup: CDR1 MNHNS, CDR2 SASEGT. The CDR3 sequence: CASKAQLAGADTQYF. CDR3 sequence (DNA): TGTGCCAGCAAAGCGCAACTAGCGGGAGCAGATACGCAGTATTTT.

This clonotype was recorded a few times. This chain links TRBV20-1 with TRBJ2-5; the match to TRBD2 covers 14 bases. Germline trimming cut 6 bases from V and 1 base from J; bases unmatched to any gene: 7. Germline loops: CDR1 DFQATT, CDR2 SNEGSKA (reference sequence). The CDR3 loop spans 16 amino acids. The CDR3 here is CSAAGLAGAVQETQYF. The DNA of the CDR3 is TGCAGTGCCGCGGGACTAGCGGGGGCCGTCCAAGAGACCCAGTACTTC.

The chain couples TRBV20-1 to TRBJ2-1; 9 nucleotides agree with TRBD2. Germline CDR1 is DFQATT and CDR2 is SNEGSKA (reference sequence). J gave up 6 bases and V 0 bases, and 9 bases lay outside the gene matches. The CDR3 extends over 16 amino acids. CDR3 in amino acids: CSAREVGTSFINEQFF. The CDR3 DNA is TGCAGTGCTAGAGAGGTCGGGACTAGCTTTATCAATGAGCAGTTCTTC.

The genes are TRBV6-1 and TRBJ2-4; TRBD2 aligns across 8 bases. The germline CDR1 and CDR2 sequences are MNHNS and SASEGT. V lost 3 bases and J lost 2; bases outside the gene matches: 3. This CDR3 has 15 residues. In nucleotides, the CDR3 is TGTGCCAGCAGTGAGGCGGGGGGCACCAAAAACATTCAGTACTTC. Protein: CASSEAGGTKNIQYF.

The chain is built from TRBV30 and TRBJ1-5; D not certain. The CDR3 totals 14 residues. The germline V and J ends were trimmed by 0 bases and 3 bases, with 9 bases remaining between them. In germline, CDR1 is GTSNPN, CDR2 SVGIG (reference sequence). The CDR3 reads CAWSVQGYNQPQHF. DNA for the CDR3: TGTGCCTGGAGTGTACAAGGGTACAATCAGCCCCAGCATTTT.

The chain joins TRBV29-1 to TRBJ2-6; TRBD2 is a possible D gene (5 bases). Germline lookup yields CDR1 SQVTM and CDR2 ANQGSEA. Trimming removed 6 bases from V and 4 bases from J, with 13 bases in between. The CDR3 loop spans 14 amino acids. DNA of the CDR3: TGCAGCGTCACGGGATTGCGGGGGGCCAACGTCCTGACTTTC. It specifies CSVTGLRGANVLTF.

This chain connects TRBV7-7 to TRBJ2-3; D is possibly TRBD2 (7 bases). CDR1 is SSHAT and CDR2 is FNYEAQ in the germline V gene (reference sequence). The V end was cut by 4 bases, the J end by 4 bases, with 15 bases between. The CDR3 extends over 15 amino acids. The CDR3 loop is CASSSGGGGADTQYF. CDR3 coding DNA: TGTGCCAGCAGCTCCGGGGGCGGGGGCGCAGATACGCAGTATTTT.

The chain has TRBV20-1 and TRBJ2-7; 9 bases align to TRBD1. Germline values: CDR1 DFQATT, CDR2 SNEGSKA (reference sequence). V lost 8 bases, J lost 12 bases, and 20 bases stayed unmatched. This CDR3 is built from 14 residues. The CDR3 nucleotides read TGCAGTCCTGAGGAAGGGACAGGGAGAGTGGGGAGGTACTTC. Its translation: CSPEEGTGRVGRYF.

The sample holds a few counts of this clonotype. The chain employs TRBV5-4 and TRBJ1-2; D might be TRBD1 (6 bases). V lost 4 bases and J lost 0, with 13 bases in between. Germline V gene sequence: CDR1 SGHNT, CDR2 YYREEE (reference sequence). CDR3 size: 15 residues. The CDR3 region has the DNA TGTGCCAGCAGCCAGAGTAGGGGGTCTAACTATGGCTACACCTTC. This gives the protein CASSQSRGSNYGYTF.

This clonotype was counted between two and nine times. The rearrangement links TRBV6-5 to TRBJ2-1, with a tentative D call TRBD2 (5 bases). Germline assignment: CDR1 MNHEY and CDR2 SVGAGI. V gave up 1 base and J gave up 8 bases, with 15 bases separating them. There are 15 residues in the CDR3. The CDR3 loop reads CASSYYLGLNDEQFF. As DNA, the CDR3 is TGTGCCAGCAGTTACTATCTCGGACTGAACGATGAGCAGTTCTTC.

The chain employs TRBV30 and TRBJ1-5; D is possibly TRBD1 (5 bases). V shed 4 bases and J shed 0 bases, with 10 bases lying between them. The CDR3 spans 14 residues. Germline CDR1 is GTSNPN and CDR2 is SVGIG (reference sequence). In DNA form, the CDR3 reads TGTGCCTGGAATAAAGGGGTTAGCAATCAGCCCCAGCATTTT. Encoded protein: CAWNKGVSNQPQHF.

V usage is TRBV10-3 and J usage is TRBJ1-2; no definite D call. Trimming cost V 4 bases and J 1 base, with 7 bases left between them. Germline assignment: CDR1 ENHRY and CDR2 SYGVKD. CDR3 length equals 13 residues. The CDR3: CAISATLNYGYTF. Written as DNA, the CDR3 is TGTGCCATCAGTGCGACGCTTAACTATGGCTACACCTTC.

V and J are TRBV21-1 and TRBJ1-2; the table's D gene call, TRBD1, was not cross checked with the DNA. TRBV21-1 is a pseudogene segment. This CDR3 spans 16 amino acids. The CDR3 spells CASLSEGQGPYYGYTF. CDR3 coding DNA: TGTGCCAGCCTATCGGAGGGACAGGGCCCCTACTATGGCTACACCTTC.

V usage is TRBV11-2 and J usage is TRBJ2-3; 11 nucleotides match TRBD2. J was trimmed by 3 bases and V by 7 bases; bases with no gene match: 6. CDR1 and CDR2 from the germline V gene are SGHAT and FQNNGV. This CDR3 has 15 residues. The CDR3 here is CASMSLAGGTDTQYF. The CDR3 DNA reads as TGTGCCAGCATGAGTCTAGCGGGAGGAACAGATACGCAGTATTTT.